A few counts support the clone carrying this TCR beta chain. This sequence may be a read error, since a much larger clone differs from it by one base. Investigators profiled TCR beta VDJ and CDR3 from genomic DNA template. MiXCR, run by TCRdb on the reads, gives a single entry per CDR3 protein. The data show around 400,000 distinct CDR3 sequences, 60% to 80% seen once. The sample is drawn from a study of CD8+CD57+ T cells in acquired aplastic anemia. The CDR3 has 15 residues. This clonotype originated in a human donor in good health, serving as a control. Input material: sorted CD4+, CD8+, or CD8+CD57+ T cells (not recorded which) from PBMCs. The chain combines TRBV12-3 or TRBV12-4 with TRBJ1-1, with TRBD1 matching over 11 bases. Here the CDR3 DNA reads TGTGCCAGCGGTTTTGGTGGGACAGGGGGGACTGAAGCTTTCTTT. Protein: CASGFGGTGGTEAFF.